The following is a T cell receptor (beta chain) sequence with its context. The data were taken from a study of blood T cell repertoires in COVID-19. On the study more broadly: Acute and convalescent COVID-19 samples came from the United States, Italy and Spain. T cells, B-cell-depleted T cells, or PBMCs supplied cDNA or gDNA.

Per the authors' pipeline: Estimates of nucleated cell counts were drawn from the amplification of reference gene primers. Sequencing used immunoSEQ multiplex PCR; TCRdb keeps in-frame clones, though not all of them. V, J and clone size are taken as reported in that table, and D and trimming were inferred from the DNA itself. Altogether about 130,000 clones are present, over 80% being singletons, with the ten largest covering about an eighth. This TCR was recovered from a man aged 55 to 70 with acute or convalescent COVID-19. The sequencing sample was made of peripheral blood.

The CDR3 coding sequence is TGTGCCAGCAGCTTAGGGACAGGGACCTATGGCTACACCTTC. Its translation: CASSLGTGTYGYTF. The genes are TRBV11-2 and TRBJ1-2; 8 nucleotides line up with TRBD1. The J segment lost 4 bases and the V segment lost 1 base, leaving 2 bases of the junction unmatched. The CDR3 is made up of 14 amino acids. CDR1 is SGHAT and CDR2 is FQNNGV in the germline V gene.